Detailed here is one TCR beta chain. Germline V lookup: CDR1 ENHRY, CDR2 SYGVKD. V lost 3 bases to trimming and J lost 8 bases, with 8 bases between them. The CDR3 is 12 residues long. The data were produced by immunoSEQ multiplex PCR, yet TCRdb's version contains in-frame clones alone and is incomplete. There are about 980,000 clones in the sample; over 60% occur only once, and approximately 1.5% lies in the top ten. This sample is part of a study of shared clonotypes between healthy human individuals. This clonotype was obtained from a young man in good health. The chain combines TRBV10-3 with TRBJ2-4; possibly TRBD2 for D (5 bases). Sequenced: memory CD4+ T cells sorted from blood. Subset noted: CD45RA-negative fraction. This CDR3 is CAISERGDIQYF. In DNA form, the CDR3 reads TGTGCCATCAGTGAACGGGGAGACATTCAGTACTTC.